This TCR beta chain was retrieved from a study of T-cell reconstitution after alpha-beta-depleted transplantation in children. Overall study findings and caveats: Some patients owed their high day-60 TCRbeta diversity to surviving recipient T cells and thymic progenitors. Most T-cell counts and diversity one year after the transplant came from T cells that were newly produced. Two months or so post-transplant, alpha-beta T cells reportedly derived from several hundred expanded graft clones.

This clonotype was seen repeatedly, ten times or more. Its antigen is not known. Unique molecular identifiers were incorporated into the prepared TCRbeta library. One entry per CDR3 protein, called by TCRdb with MiXCR from the PCR reads. The data contain 540,000 or so distinct CDR3 sequences, more than 20% of them singletons. The CDR3 length is 17 residues. Germline V gene lookup returns CDR1 DFQATT and CDR2 SNEGSKA (reference sequence). Trimming took 0 bases from V and 2 from J, leaving 19 bases between them. This sequence originates from a boy under two years old who had a stem cell transplant for acute myeloid leukemia, so the T cells may come from the graft donor. The sample was PBMCs, mostly from graft donor cells, taken 360 days after TCRalphabeta/CD19-depleted stem cell transplant. The chain recombines TRBV20-1 with TRBJ2-5; D gene ambiguous. The CDR3: CSARDPFMQTPQETQYF. The CDR3 DNA reads as TGCAGTGCTAGAGACCCTTTTATGCAGACCCCACAAGAGACCCAGTACTTC.